Below, 30 T cell receptor beta chains from the same sample are listed, as sequenced in a study of blood T cells in healthy people across ages. A sample-barcoded 5' primer and a J-beta primer mix were used in a second PCR of roughly 7 to 11 cycles. One entry per CDR3 protein, called by TCRdb with MiXCR from the 5' RACE reads. Of approximately 1,700,000 distinct CDR3 sequences detected, 35% to 50% appear once; the ten largest clones hold about 21%. The sequencing sample was made of blood. These receptors were taken from a human donor in good health.

To note about this clonotype: Since a much larger clone is just one base distant, this may be a read error. This sequence joins TRBV7-2 and TRBJ2-4, with 9 positions matching TRBD1. Germline-derived CDR1 and CDR2 are SGHTA and FQGNSA. V lost 4 bases and J lost 11; bases outside the gene matches: 12. This CDR3 region has 15 residues. For the CDR3, the DNA is TGTGCCAGCAGCTCAGTAGACAGGGGGAGCGACGTTCAGTACTTC. This sequence encodes CASSSVDRGSDVQYF.

This clonotype came up a few times. For the CDR3, the DNA is TGTGCCAGCAGCAATCCGGGACAGGGAGCTGGCTACACCTTC. Protein sequence: CASSNPGQGAGYTF. The chain links TRBV7-9 to TRBJ1-2, with 9 bases identical to TRBD1. The V segment lost 5 bases and the J segment 7 bases; nucleotides outside the gene matches: 8. CDR1 is SEHNR and CDR2 is FQNEAQ in the germline V gene (reference sequence). The CDR3 consists of 14 residues.

This sequence joins TRBV5-1 and TRBJ2-5; no clear D. The germline V and J ends were trimmed by 2 bases and 2 bases, with 13 bases remaining between them. Germline CDR1 and CDR2: SGHRS and YFSETQ. CDR3 size: 15 residues. CDR3 DNA: TGCGCCAGCAGCTTCGGTCTCTCCAATCAAGAGACCCAGTACTTC. This translates into CASSFGLSNQETQYF.

This chain joins TRBV24-1 and TRBJ2-3, with 9 bases identical to TRBD1. Trimming at V came to 7 bases and at J to 5 bases, leaving 9 bases not matched to a gene. Germline lookup yields CDR1 KGHDR and CDR2 SFDVKD. The CDR3 extends over 15 amino acids. Here the CDR3 reads CATSVEQGAQDTQYF. CDR3 bases: TGTGCCACCAGCGTTGAACAGGGGGCGCAAGATACGCAGTATTTT.

The CDR3 DNA reads as TGCGCCAGCAGCCAAGATTCGTCGGGGCCCTATGGCTACACCTTC. It specifies CASSQDSSGPYGYTF. The chain employs TRBV4-1 and TRBJ1-2, with TRBD1 as a possible D gene (5 bases). Germline V gene data show CDR1 as MGHRA and CDR2 as YSYEKL. There are 15 residues in the CDR3. Trimming took 0 bases from V and 4 from J, leaving 12 bases between them.

V gene TRBV2 combines with J gene TRBJ2-5, with D possibly TRBD2 on 5 matching bases. Germline V gene sequence: CDR1 SNHLY, CDR2 FYNNEI. The CDR3 spans 17 residues. V dropped 0 bases and J dropped 5 bases, with 19 bases sitting between them. The CDR3 nucleotides read TGTGCCAGCAGTGAAGCGCTTCTTTGGGGTCGAGGGGAGACCCAGTACTTC. It yields the protein CASSEALLWGRGETQYF. The full variable domain, in which reference TRBV2 and TRBJ2-5 provide the parts outside the CDR3, is EPEVTQTPSHQVTQMGQEVILRCVPISNHLYFYWYRQILGQKVEFLVSFYNNEISEKSEIFDDQFSVERPDGSNFTLKIRSTKLEDSAMYFCASSEALLWGRGETQYFGPGTRLLVL.

This clonotype was observed a few times. This chain joins TRBV9 and TRBJ2-1; the D gene is possibly TRBD2 (5 bases). CDR1 is SGDLS and CDR2 is YYNGEE in the germline V gene. V was pared by 4 bases and J by 5 bases, with 16 bases between. The CDR3 runs 15 residues. The CDR3 sequence: CASSYRVGRNNEQFF. The CDR3 DNA sequence: TGTGCCAGCAGCTACCGGGTGGGGAGAAACAATGAGCAGTTCTTC.

This chain connects TRBV20-1 to TRBJ1-5; D unresolved. Germline lookup yields CDR1 DFQATT and CDR2 SNEGSKA (reference sequence). V lost 0 bases and J 3 bases, leaving 12 bases between the germline ends. The CDR3 is made up of 15 amino acids. The DNA of the CDR3 is TGCAGTGCTAGAGATCCAGGAGGGCTCAATCAGCCCCAGCATTTT. It is translated as CSARDPGGLNQPQHF.

The chain carries TRBV7-2 and TRBJ2-3; the D is unclear. Per the germline V gene, CDR1 is SGHTA and CDR2 is FQGNSA. Trimming took off 2 bases at V and 2 bases at J, with 26 bases between the two ends. The CDR3 sequence is 20 residues long. The CDR3 here is CASSLSSTGIILSNTDTQYF. CDR3 DNA sequence: TGTGCCAGCAGCTTAAGTTCGACTGGGATAATCCTCTCCAACACAGATACGCAGTATTTT.

The V gene is TRBV20-1, the J gene TRBJ2-7; the match to TRBD1 covers 8 bases. Germline V gene lookup returns CDR1 DFQATT and CDR2 SNEGSKA (reference sequence). The length of the CDR3 is 13 residues. After removal of 4 bases from V and 4 bases from J, the junction contained 6 bases not matched to a gene. The CDR3 DNA reads TGCAGTGCTACCCAGGGGGCGGCGTACGAGCAGTACTTC. It encodes CSATQGAAYEQYF.

This clonotype was seen repeatedly, ten times or more. The rearrangement joins TRBV4-1 to TRBJ1-5, with a tentative D call TRBD1 (5 bases). The CDR3 consists of 16 residues. Trimming stripped 0 bases from V and 4 bases from J, with 13 bases between. From germline, CDR1 is MGHRA and CDR2 YSYEKL. CDR3 bases: TGCGCCAGCAGCCAAGACGGGGGGATTGGAAATCAGCCCCAGCATTTT. Translating gives CASSQDGGIGNQPQHF.

This clonotype was seen a few times. The CDR3: CASSLRTEPSSGANVLTF. CDR3 sequence (DNA): TGTGCCAGCTCGCTAAGGACAGAACCCAGCTCTGGGGCCAACGTCCTGACTTTC. V and J are TRBV18 and TRBJ2-6; D is possibly TRBD1 (6 bases). The CDR3 extends over 18 amino acids. V shed 6 bases and J shed 0 bases, with 18 bases lying between them. CDR1 and CDR2 (germline): KGHSH, LQKENI.

The rearrangement joins TRBV12-3 or TRBV12-4 to TRBJ2-7; 7 bases agree with TRBD2. CDR3 length: 14 amino acids. V shed 3 bases, J shed 4 bases, and the junction held 6 bases outside the gene matches. DNA of the CDR3: TGTGCCAGCAGTTTGACTAGCAGGAGTTACGAGCAGTACTTC. Translation gives CASSLTSRSYEQYF.

The chain is built from TRBV24-1 and TRBJ2-5; 7 nucleotides agree with TRBD1. The DNA end lines up better with TRBJ2-7; the J call may be wrong. The CDR3 contains 13 residues. Germline V gives CDR1 KGHDR, CDR2 SFDVKD. Here the CDR3 reads CATREGARDEQYF. The CDR3 DNA reads TGTGCCACCAGAGAGGGGGCGCGTGACGAGCAGTACTTC.

V gene TRBV18 combines with J gene TRBJ2-5, with 8 bases that match TRBD1. The CDR3 totals 14 residues. V shed 3 bases, J shed 4 bases, and the junction held 4 bases outside the gene matches. From germline, CDR1 is KGHSH and CDR2 LQKENI. Written as DNA, the CDR3 is TGTGCCAGCTCACCCGGGACAGGACCAGAGACCCAGTACTTC. Its translation is CASSPGTGPETQYF. The variable domain in full, completed from reference TRBV18 and TRBJ2-5, reads NAGVMQNPRHLVRRRGQEARLRCSPMKGHSHVYWYRQLPEEGLKFMVYLQKENIIDESGMPKERFSAEFPKEGPSILRIQQVVRGDSAAYFCASSPGTGPETQYFGPGTRLLVL.

The genes are TRBV20-1 and TRBJ2-2, with no clear D. Germline CDR1 reads DFQATT; CDR2 reads SNEGSKA (reference sequence). Trimming pared 3 bases from V and 1 base from J, leaving 9 bases between. The CDR3 is 14 residues long. The CDR3 nucleotides read TGCAGTGCTAGTCTTTGGCAGAACACCGGGGAGCTGTTTTTT. This encodes CSASLWQNTGELFF.

This clonotype occurred a few times. An end of the junction differs from the germline gene, which may be a read error. The J gene is TRBJ2-6, the V gene TRBV5-1; D unresolved. The CDR3 is 13 residues long. CDR1 is SGHRS, CDR2 YFSETQ, per germline. CDR3 DNA: TGCGCCACCAGCTACTCTGGGGCCAACGTCCTGACTTTC. It codes for CATSYSGANVLTF.

The chain combines TRBV5-6 with TRBJ2-5, with a tentative D call TRBD2 (5 bases). In germline, CDR1 is SGHDT, CDR2 YYEEEE. The CDR3 consists of 14 residues. The V end lost 0 bases, the J end lost 5 bases, and 11 bases lay between the germline ends. The CDR3 sequence is CASSLGTPDETQYF. CDR3 sequence (DNA): TGTGCCAGCAGCTTGGGGACTCCCGATGAGACCCAGTACTTC.

This clonotype was picked up a small number of times. The J gene is TRBJ1-1, the V gene TRBV7-9; D uncertain. The ends were cut back, 6 bases at V and 1 base at J, with 12 bases in the middle. Germline CDR1 and CDR2: SEHNR and FQNEAQ (reference sequence). The CDR3 length is 14 residues. DNA of the CDR3: TGTGCCAGCAGATCTATGGACGGGAACACTGAAGCTTTCTTT. This sequence encodes CASRSMDGNTEAFF. Full variable domain (remainder filled in from reference TRBV7-9 and TRBJ1-1): DTGVSQNPRHKITKRGQNVTFRCDPISEHNRLYWYRQTLGQGPEFLTYFQNEAQLEKSRLLSDRFSAERPKGSFSTLEIQRTEQGDSAMYLCASRSMDGNTEAFFGQGTRLTVV.

With regard to this clonotype: A read error may account for a junction end that differs from germline. This chain uses TRBV20-1 with TRBJ1-2; a weak D match, TRBD1 (5 bases). CDR1 and CDR2 (germline): DFQATT, SNEGSKA (reference sequence). The CDR3 contains 13 residues. CDR3 coding DNA: TGCGGTGCCTGGGACCGAAGACCTTATGGCTACACCTTC. It encodes CGAWDRRPYGYTF.

The V call is TRBV2, the J call TRBJ1-2, with 8 nucleotides matching TRBD1. The CDR3 has 12 residues. The ends lost 10 bases at V and 4 bases at J; junction bases unmatched: 5. Germline loops: CDR1 SNHLY, CDR2 FYNNEI. DNA of the CDR3: TGTGCCACCGGACAGGGAGCCTATGGCTACACCTTC. This gives the protein CATGQGAYGYTF. The full variable domain, its missing parts supplied by reference TRBV2 and TRBJ1-2, is EPEVTQTPSHQVTQMGQEVILRCVPISNHLYFYWYRQILGQKVEFLVSFYNNEISEKSEIFDDQFSVERPDGSNFTLKIRSTKLEDSAMYFCATGQGAYGYTFGSGTRLTVV.

This clonotype was counted only a few times. CDR3 amino acids: CASSLSAGERVNEQFF. CDR3 bases: TGTGCCAGCAGTTTATCGGCCGGGGAAAGGGTCAATGAGCAGTTCTTC. The V call is TRBV27, the J call TRBJ2-1; tentatively, D is TRBD2 (5 bases). CDR1 is MNHEY and CDR2 is SMNVEV in the germline V gene (reference sequence). The CDR3 has 16 residues. The V gene lost 0 bases and the J gene lost 6 bases, with 15 bases spanning the gap.

The chain uses TRBV7-9 and TRBJ1-4, with no clear D. The ends were cut back, 1 base at V and 11 bases at J, with 8 bases in the middle. The CDR3 runs 12 residues. Germline V CDR1 and CDR2: SEHNR, FQNEAQ (reference sequence). The CDR3 spells CASSLGEQKLFF. The CDR3 bases are TGTGCCAGCAGCTTAGGCGAGCAGAAACTGTTTTTT.

This clonotype appeared a single time. The chain links TRBV29-1 to TRBJ1-1, with D possibly TRBD1 on 6 matching bases. The ends were cut back, 6 bases at V and 5 bases at J, with 16 bases in the middle. CDR1 is SQVTM and CDR2 is ANQGSEA in the germline V gene. The CDR3 spans 13 residues. The CDR3 coding sequence is TGCAGCGTCAGTCGAGGGGGTATTACTGAAGCTTTCTTT. Encoded protein: CSVSRGGITEAFF.

The rearrangement links TRBV5-1 to TRBJ2-1; 12 nucleotides line up with TRBD2. The germline V gene encodes CDR1 SGHRS and CDR2 YFSETQ. CDR3 length: 18 amino acids. The V segment lost 8 bases and the J segment 2 bases; nucleotides outside the gene matches: 14. CDR3 protein: CARPMNPSGGGTYNEQFF. Here the CDR3 DNA reads TGCGCCAGGCCGATGAACCCTAGCGGGGGGGGCACCTACAATGAGCAGTTCTTC.

The chain combines TRBV30 with TRBJ1-5; D uncertain. The V gene lost 0 bases and the J gene lost 0 bases, with 9 bases spanning the gap. Germline assignment: CDR1 GTSNPN and CDR2 SVGIG (reference sequence). The length of the CDR3 is 15 residues. The CDR3 nucleotides are TGTGCCTGGAGTGTCCCAGCTTATAGCAATCAGCCCCAGCATTTT. This encodes CAWSVPAYSNQPQHF. Variable domain in full (rest from reference TRBV30 and TRBJ1-5): SQTIHQWPATLVQPVGSPLSLECTVEGTSNPNLYWYRQAAGRGLQLLFYSVGIGQISSEVPQNLSASRPQDRQFILSSKKLLLSDSGFYLCAWSVPAYSNQPQHFGDGTRLSIL.

The chain couples TRBV4-3 to TRBJ2-3; D is unclear. The V end lost 4 bases, the J end lost 0 bases, and 17 bases lay between the germline ends. The CDR3 consists of 17 residues. Germline CDR1 is LGHNA and CDR2 is YSLEER. CDR3 loop: CASSPENEEISTDTQYF. The DNA of the CDR3 is TGCGCCAGCAGCCCCGAAAACGAAGAGATCAGCACAGATACGCAGTATTTT.

This clonotype was found a few times. The V call is TRBV9, the J call TRBJ2-4; D is possibly TRBD1 or TRBD2 (5 bases each). The closer fit of TRBJ2-7 to the DNA end suggests the J call may be wrong. The CDR3 has 15 amino acids. Germline V gene lookup returns CDR1 SGDLS and CDR2 YYNGEE. CDR3 nucleotide sequence: TGTGCCAGCAGCCCTAGCCCAGGGACCTCCTACGAGCAGTACTTC. Amino acids: CASSPSPGTSYEQYF.

This clonotype has only a few counts. This chain uses TRBV6-5 with TRBJ2-2; D gene unclear. The CDR3 has 13 amino acids. Germline V gives CDR1 MNHEY, CDR2 SVGAGI. V was pared by 8 bases and J by 0 bases, with 7 bases between. This CDR3 reads CASATSNTGELFF. In DNA, the CDR3 is TGTGCCAGCGCCACATCGAACACCGGGGAGCTGTTTTTT.

V is TRBV12-3 or TRBV12-4 and J is TRBJ1-3; 7 bases align to TRBD1. V lost 5 bases, J lost 4 bases, and 8 bases stayed unmatched. This CDR3 comprises 15 residues. Here the CDR3 reads CASSPTGFGGNTIYF. In DNA form, the CDR3 reads TGTGCCAGCAGTCCGACAGGGTTCGGGGGAAACACCATATATTTT.